One sample yielded the 9 T cell receptor beta chains listed below, sequenced in a study of T cells expressing NK-cell markers. Using the 5' RACE reads, TCRdb records one entry per CDR3 protein without DNA. The data show about 400,000 distinct CDR3 sequences, and the top ten clones hold approximately 12%. The sequencing sample was made of blood T cells: a sorted CD56 or NKG2C T cell subset, CD4+ or CD8+ T cells, or bulk PBMC T cells (not recorded which). These receptors originate from a woman aged 45 to 65 in good health.

The chain joins TRBV18 to TRBJ2-1; TCRdb proposes TRBD1, but this gene call is untestable without DNA. Germline V gene lookup returns CDR1 KGHSH and CDR2 LQKENI. The CDR3 has 15 amino acids. The CDR3 reads CASSPLGAGVNEQFF.

The J gene is TRBJ2-1, the V gene TRBV12-3 or TRBV12-4; TCRdb picks TRBD2, but there is no DNA to check that call. This CDR3 has 14 amino acids. CDR3 protein: CASSWDSSRREQFF.

The rearrangement joins TRBV5-5 to TRBJ1-3. Germline assignment: CDR1 SGHKS and CDR2 YYEKEE (reference sequence). This CDR3 spans 15 amino acids. Here the CDR3 reads CASSHHLSSGNTIYF.

This chain uses TRBV20-1 with TRBJ2-5; TCRdb's D call, TRBD2, is unchecked because there is no DNA. Germline assignment: CDR1 DFQATT and CDR2 SNEGSKA (reference sequence). The CDR3 has 14 amino acids. The CDR3: CSAAGTLKKETQYF.

The chain carries TRBV5-4 and TRBJ2-1. The CDR3 consists of 12 residues. From germline, CDR1 is SGHNT and CDR2 YYREEE (reference sequence). CDR3 amino acids: CASSAGSNEQFF.

The chain couples TRBV12-3 or TRBV12-4 to TRBJ2-3; TCRdb lists TRBD1, though no DNA is available to test this call. CDR3 length: 18 amino acids. CDR3 protein: CASSLVKSAGGATDTQYF.

The chain has TRBV3-1 and TRBJ2-1; TCRdb proposes TRBD1, but this gene call is untestable without DNA. Germline loops: CDR1 LGHDT, CDR2 YNNKEL (reference sequence). The CDR3 covers 17 residues. The CDR3 protein is CASSQGRTGGNYNEQFF.

This rearrangement joins TRBV7-2 to TRBJ2-3; TCRdb picks TRBD1, but there is no DNA to check that call. The CDR3 has 14 amino acids. Germline V lookup: CDR1 SGHTA, CDR2 FQGNSA. The CDR3 sequence is CASSFYQGAGTQYF.

V and J are TRBV5-1 and TRBJ1-1; TCRdb's D call of TRBD1 is untestable without DNA. This CDR3 contains 14 residues. Germline V gene sequence: CDR1 SGHRS, CDR2 YFSETQ. CDR3 sequence: CASSGTNMNTEAFF.